This T cell receptor (beta chain) stems from a study of blood T cell repertoires in COVID-19. Study at large: COVID-19 samples, acute and convalescent, were from the United States, Italy and Spain. Sample material is recorded as cDNA or gDNA derived from T cells, B-cell-depleted T cells, or PBMCs.

The CDR3 is 13 amino acids. Per the germline V gene, CDR1 is SGHDT and CDR2 is YYEEEE. The trim removed 4 bases at V and 5 bases at J, leaving 6 bases unmatched. Profiling relied on immunoSEQ multiplex PCR, and the TCRdb table lists in-frame clones only, not all of them. The repertoire holds 150,000 to 200,000 clones, with about 84% as singletons. Cohorts were based on clinical histories the participants reported. The chain employs TRBV5-6 and TRBJ2-7; 7 bases are a match to TRBD1. The TCR originated in a man aged 40-50 years who had recovered from COVID-19. Material: PBMCs or T cells enriched from blood (not recorded which). CDR3 protein: CASSKDRIHEQYF. As DNA, the CDR3 is TGTGCCAGCAGCAAGGACAGGATCCACGAGCAGTACTTC.